This T cell receptor (beta chain) appears in the sequencing data of a study of T cell responses to AZD1222 COVID-19 vaccine. About the study: Second-dose intervals near 4 or 12 weeks were combined.

Germline-derived CDR1 and CDR2 are MNHEY and SVGAGI. V was shortened by 6 bases and J by 0 bases, with 5 bases between the two germline ends. The CDR3 contains 12 residues. The data were produced by immunoSEQ multiplex PCR, yet TCRdb's version contains in-frame clones alone and is incomplete. This sample has roughly 200,000 clones; about 92% occur once, and the top ten carry 1% to 1.5%. Sequencing used peripheral blood, obtained on day 0 of AZD1222 vaccination. This receptor was identified in an adult in good health. V gene TRBV6-5 combines with J gene TRBJ1-1; D gene uncertain. CDR3 residues: CASRDLNTEAFF. CDR3 in DNA: TGTGCCAGCAGGGACCTGAACACTGAAGCTTTCTTT.